These 10 T cell receptor beta chains share one sample of origin, sequenced in a study of graft-versus-host responses after intestinal transplantation. No antigen has been identified for these receptors. TCRdb keeps only in-frame clones here, not all; method: immunoSEQ multiplex PCR. The table records about 94,000 clones, 91% of them present only once. This specimen was unstimulated CD8+ T cells sorted from spleen or lymph node cells, taken before intestinal transplant. The origin of the receptors is a human donor who received an intestinal transplant.

The chain has TRBV10-3 and TRBJ2-7; D might be TRBD2 (5 bases). Germline V gives CDR1 ENHRY, CDR2 SYGVKD. V dropped 6 bases and J dropped 2 bases, with 8 bases sitting between them. CDR3 length equals 12 residues. Here the CDR3 reads CAIRADTYEQYF. The CDR3 nucleotides are TGTGCCATCAGAGCGGATACCTACGAGCAGTACTTC.

V gene TRBV30 combines with J gene TRBJ2-7, with D perhaps TRBD2 (6 bases). The length of the CDR3 is 15 residues. Trimming pared 4 bases from V and 0 bases from J, leaving 16 bases between. Germline loops: CDR1 GTSNPN, CDR2 SVGIG (reference sequence). This chain's CDR3 is CAWTIAPGSSYEQYF. CDR3 nucleotide sequence: TGTGCCTGGACCATCGCCCCCGGGAGCTCCTACGAGCAGTACTTC.

The chain couples TRBV29-1 to TRBJ2-5; 12 bases match TRBD2. Germline V gene sequence: CDR1 SQVTM, CDR2 ANQGSEA. The CDR3 runs 14 residues. V shed 3 bases, J shed 3 bases, and the junction held 2 bases outside the gene matches. The DNA for the CDR3 is TGCAGCGTTGAGTCTAGCGGGAGGGAAGAGACCCAGTACTTC. It codes for CSVESSGREETQYF.

The V gene is TRBV10-2, the J gene TRBJ1-1; the match to TRBD1 covers 7 bases. The CDR3 length is 14 residues. The V and J ends lost 3 bases and 4 bases, in that order; junction bases with no gene match: 5. In germline, CDR1 is WSHSY, CDR2 SAAADI. Written as DNA, the CDR3 is TGCGCCAGCAGTGACACAGGGGATATCACTGAAGCTTTCTTT. This encodes CASSDTGDITEAFF.

The V call is TRBV7-9, the J call TRBJ1-4, with D perhaps matching TRBD1 (6 bases). The germline V and J ends were trimmed by 5 bases and 0 bases, with 16 bases remaining between them. Germline values: CDR1 SEHNR, CDR2 FQNEAQ (reference sequence). This CDR3 spans 17 amino acids. CDR3 bases: TGTGCCAGCAGCGCAAACGATGGGGGCGCAACTAATGAAAAACTGTTTTTT. Translated, it gives CASSANDGGATNEKLFF.

The chain uses TRBV5-4 and TRBJ2-3, with 9 bases identical to TRBD2. Germline CDR1 reads SGHNT; CDR2 reads YYREEE (reference sequence). There are 15 residues in the CDR3. The V gene end was trimmed by 4 bases and the J gene end by 0 bases; junction bases not matched to a gene: 3. The CDR3 DNA is TGTGCCAGCAGCAAGACTAGCGGCAGCACAGATACGCAGTATTTT. Its translation: CASSKTSGSTDTQYF.

CDR3 DNA: TGCGCCAGCAGCCAAGGGCCTAGAGACACCATATATTTT. Protein product: CASSQGPRDTIYF. The chain is built from TRBV4-3 and TRBJ1-3; no definite D call. Per the germline V gene, CDR1 is LGHNA and CDR2 is YSLEER. The CDR3 extends over 13 amino acids. V lost 1 base and J lost 8, with 9 bases in between.

This rearrangement joins TRBV30 to TRBJ1-4; 7 nucleotides line up with TRBD1. The CDR3 length is 15 residues. Looked up from germline, CDR1 is GTSNPN and CDR2 is SVGIG (reference sequence). V was clipped by 1 base and J by 4 bases; unmatched bases: 6. This CDR3 reads CAWSADRDLNEKLFF. The DNA of the CDR3 is TGTGCCTGGAGTGCCGACAGGGATCTTAATGAAAAACTGTTTTTT.

The J gene is TRBJ2-7, the V gene TRBV4-3; 7 bases match TRBD2. The trim removed 2 bases at V and 2 bases at J, leaving 6 bases unmatched. The CDR3 sequence is 15 residues long. CDR1 and CDR2 (germline): LGHNA, YSLEER. CDR3 in amino acids: CASSQWFGTTYEQYF. The CDR3 DNA reads TGCGCCAGCAGCCAATGGTTTGGGACTACCTACGAGCAGTACTTC.

The gene calls are TRBV11-2 and TRBJ2-2, with 7 positions matching TRBD2. CDR1 is SGHAT and CDR2 is FQNNGV in the germline V gene. The CDR3 covers 15 residues. The V segment lost 8 bases and the J segment 8 bases; nucleotides outside the gene matches: 14. CDR3 bases: TGTGCCAGCGGCTCCCGGGAGGTCCGGCGGGGGGAGCTGTTTTTT. Translation: CASGSREVRRGELFF.